The 9 T cell receptor beta chains reported below all come from one sample, sequenced in a study of T cell responses to AZD1222 COVID-19 vaccine. Clones were sequenced by immunoSEQ multiplex PCR, and TCRdb holds only the in-frame ones, with some missing. The data contain 100,000 or so clones, roughly 90% of them singletons. The sequencing used peripheral blood, collected on day 0 of AZD1222 vaccination. The receptors shown here come from an adult in good health.

Only one count was recorded for this clone. The chain is built from TRBV7-9 and TRBJ2-7; the D call may be TRBD1 or TRBD2 (5 bases each). CDR1 SEHNR and CDR2 FQNEAQ come from the germline V gene (reference sequence). This CDR3 comprises 13 residues. The V end was cut by 6 bases, the J end by 3 bases, with 12 bases between. The CDR3 DNA is TGTGCCAGCAGGCCCGGGGCAGGCTACGAGCAGTACTTC. It encodes CASRPGAGYEQYF.

In this sample, this clone turned up once. The chain links TRBV3-1 (or the pseudogene TRBV3-2) to TRBJ2-1, with 8 bases fitting TRBD1. V lost 9 bases to trimming and J lost 10 bases; unmatched junction nucleotides: 5. This CDR3 has 11 amino acids. Germline values: CDR1 LGHDT, CDR2 YNNKEL (reference sequence). This CDR3 is CASQGADEQFF. The CDR3 bases are TGTGCCAGTCAGGGGGCGGACGAGCAGTTCTTC.

In its sample, this clone was seen once. This rearrangement joins TRBV18 to TRBJ2-3; D gene unclear. CDR3 length: 12 amino acids. CDR1 and CDR2 (germline): KGHSH, LQKENI. Trimming shortened V by 6 bases and J by 4 bases, and 8 bases separated the two germline ends. The chain's CDR3 is CASSLPPDTQYF. The CDR3 region has the DNA TGTGCCAGCTCCCTACCCCCAGATACGCAGTATTTT.

The chain carries TRBV11-2 and TRBJ1-4; a possible D gene is TRBD1 (5 bases). The germline V gene has CDR1 SGHAT and CDR2 FQNNGV. Trimming took 5 bases from V and 0 from J, leaving 19 bases between them. This CDR3 region has 18 residues. CDR3 in amino acids: CASSPEVGEPATNEKLFF. The DNA for the CDR3 is TGTGCCAGCAGCCCCGAAGTGGGGGAACCAGCAACTAATGAAAAACTGTTTTTT.

The V and J genes are TRBV15 and TRBJ2-5, with a tentative D call TRBD2 (5 bases). This CDR3 is built from 13 residues. In germline, CDR1 is LNHNV, CDR2 YYDKDF (reference sequence). The V gene lost 5 bases and the J gene lost 2 bases, with 9 bases spanning the gap. This CDR3 is CATSRGSQETQYF. As DNA, the CDR3 is TGTGCCACCAGCCGTGGGAGTCAAGAGACCCAGTACTTC.

V and J are TRBV28 and TRBJ2-4, with TRBD2 matching 7 bases. The V gene end was trimmed by 5 bases and the J gene end by 3 bases; junction bases not matched to a gene: 10. The CDR3 has 16 residues. CDR1 and CDR2 (germline): MDHEN, SYDVKM. CDR3 in DNA: TGTGCCAGCAGTCGGGACGGACTAGTGGTCAAAAACATTCAGTACTTC. Translating it yields CASSRDGLVVKNIQYF.

J is TRBJ1-1 and V is TRBV4-1, with TRBD1 identical over 9 bases. Germline CDR1 MGHRA, CDR2 YSYEKL. The CDR3 is made up of 14 amino acids. V lost 3 bases to trimming and J lost 10 bases; unmatched junction nucleotides: 9. In nucleotides, the CDR3 is TGCGCCAGCAGCCAGACACAGGGGGCGCCGATAGCTTTCTTT. It translates to CASSQTQGAPIAFF.

As to this clone: One end of the junction varies from germline; a read error may be responsible. This chain joins TRBV28 and TRBJ1-6; TRBD1 might be the D (5 bases). CDR3 size: 13 residues. Germline CDR1 MDHEN, CDR2 SYDVKM. Here the CDR3 reads CASSLEFGGVCVF. CDR3 bases: TGTGCCAGCAGTTTGGAATTCGGAGGGGTCTGCGTATTT.

This clone was recorded once. The V and J genes are TRBV7-3 and TRBJ2-3; weak D call: TRBD2 (6 bases). V was cut by 0 bases and J by 0 bases, with 16 bases left in between. Germline CDR1 and CDR2: SGHTA and FQGTGA. This CDR3 is built from 18 residues. In DNA form, the CDR3 reads TGTGCCAGCAGCTTAACTCCGTTTTCCGGGACTAGCACAGATACGCAGTATTTT. This gives the protein CASSLTPFSGTSTDTQYF.